This T cell receptor (beta chain) was recorded in a study of T cell responses to AZD1222 COVID-19 vaccine. Generated by immunoSEQ multiplex PCR, the TCRdb table keeps only in-frame clones and is missing some. The sample includes 95,000 to 150,000 clones, around nine tenths seen only once; the top ten take around 1.7%. This CDR3 is 13 amino acids long. CDR1 and CDR2 (germline): SNHLY, FYNNEI. V lost 7 bases and J 0 bases, leaving 7 bases between the germline ends. Sequenced here: peripheral blood, sampled on day 0 of AZD1222 vaccination. The receptor's source is an adult in good health. The chain combines TRBV2 with TRBJ1-5; D unresolved. The CDR3 DNA reads as TGTGCCAGCAAGTATTATAGCAATCAGCCCCAGCATTTT. This codes for CASKYYSNQPQHF.